This section outlines one T cell receptor (beta chain) sequence together with its context. The sample originates from a study of immune characterization of retroperitoneal liposarcoma. MiXCR was run by TCRdb on the PCR reads, yielding one entry per CDR3 protein. This table has 7,000 to 8,000 distinct CDR3 sequences, 25% to 35% appearing once. The receptor's source is a male donor with retroperitoneal liposarcoma. Material: blood.

In nucleotides, the CDR3 is TGTGCCAGCACTACGGGACAGGGTGCGTGGTACGAGCAGTACTTC. Translating it yields CASTTGQGAWYEQYF. The J gene is TRBJ2-1, the V gene TRBV6-1; 9 bases are a match to TRBD1. The J call is doubtful: the DNA matches TRBJ2-7 better. The germline CDR1 and CDR2 sequences are MNHNS and SASEGT. The CDR3 is made up of 15 amino acids.